This T cell receptor beta chain was identified in a study of shared clonotypes between healthy human individuals. General study findings and limits: What naive subsets generally showed was a larger estimated richness than memory subsets showed.

Remarks on this clone: Antigen unknown.

The CDR3 runs 15 residues. Germline V gene sequence: CDR1 MNHNS, CDR2 SASEGT. The V end was cut by 6 bases, the J end by 0 bases, with 12 bases between. Once extracted for a subset, genomic DNA was divided evenly among several immunoSEQ plates. Measured with immunoSEQ multiplex PCR; TCRdb has only the in-frame clones, and not every one. The sample has roughly 2.5 million clones; approximately 90% are singletons. The chain links TRBV6-1 to TRBJ1-5; the D is unclear. Sequencing was carried out using naive CD4+ T cells sorted from blood. Sample subset: CD45RA+ positively selected. This clonotype was obtained from a young man in good health. The CDR3 spells CASRPVVTSNQPQHF. Written as DNA, the CDR3 is TGTGCCAGCAGGCCTGTTGTAACTAGCAATCAGCCCCAGCATTTT.